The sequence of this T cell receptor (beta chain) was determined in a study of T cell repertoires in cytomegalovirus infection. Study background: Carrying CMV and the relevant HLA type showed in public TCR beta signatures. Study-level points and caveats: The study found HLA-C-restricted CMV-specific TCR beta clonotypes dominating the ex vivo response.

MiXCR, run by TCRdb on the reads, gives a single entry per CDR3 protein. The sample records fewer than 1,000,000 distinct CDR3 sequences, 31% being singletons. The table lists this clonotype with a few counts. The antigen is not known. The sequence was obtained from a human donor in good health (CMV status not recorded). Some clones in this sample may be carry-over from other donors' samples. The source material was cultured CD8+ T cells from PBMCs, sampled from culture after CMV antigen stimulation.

The CDR3 sequence: CASSSGITSTDTQYF. Here the CDR3 DNA reads TGTGCCAGCAGCTCGGGGATAACCTCCACAGATACGCAGTATTTT. The chain uses TRBV2 and TRBJ2-3; TRBD2 is a possible D gene (5 bases). The V and J ends lost 6 bases and 2 bases respectively, with 15 bases between them. This CDR3 has 15 amino acids. Germline CDR1 and CDR2: SNHLY and FYNNEI.